A single sample gave rise to the 8 T cell receptor beta chains below, sequenced in a study of T-cell reconstitution after alpha-beta-depleted transplantation in children. Unique molecular identifiers were incorporated into the prepared TCRbeta library. MiXCR was run by TCRdb on the PCR reads, yielding one entry per CDR3 protein. Here the sample spans about 260,000 distinct CDR3 sequences, less than 9% being singletons. Sequences were derived from PBMCs, mostly from graft donor cells, sampled 180 days after TCRalphabeta/CD19-depleted stem cell transplant. These receptors originate from a male patient between 5 and 17 years old who had a stem cell transplant for acute lymphoblastic leukemia, so the T cells may come from the graft donor.

At least ten counts were recorded for this clonotype. The J gene is TRBJ1-6, the V gene TRBV4-3; TRBD1 matches 12 bases. Germline V gives CDR1 LGHNA, CDR2 YSLEER. V dropped 2 bases and J dropped 10; count of bases not matched to a gene: 3. This CDR3 contains 15 residues. The CDR3 loop reads CASSQIGTGGSPLHF. DNA for the CDR3: TGCGCCAGCAGCCAAATAGGGACAGGGGGCTCACCCCTCCACTTT.

This clonotype has a count of ten or more. The rearrangement links TRBV4-3 to TRBJ1-1; D gene unclear. V shed 0 bases and J shed 4 bases, with 12 bases lying between them. The CDR3 length is 15 residues. Germline loops: CDR1 LGHNA, CDR2 YSLEER. This CDR3 reads CASSQEVPRITEAFF. The CDR3 region has the DNA TGCGCCAGCAGCCAAGAGGTGCCCAGAATCACTGAAGCTTTCTTT.

This clonotype was recorded at least ten times. CDR3 amino acids: CSARFPKRDSNTGELFF. CDR3 in DNA: TGCAGTGCTAGATTTCCTAAACGGGACAGTAACACCGGGGAGCTGTTTTTT. The chain employs TRBV20-1 and TRBJ2-2, with 7 positions matching TRBD1. The CDR3 is 17 residues long. The J segment lost 2 bases and the V segment lost 2 bases, leaving 11 bases of the junction unmatched. CDR1 DFQATT and CDR2 SNEGSKA come from the germline V gene (reference sequence).

This clonotype was detected many times. The chain uses TRBV5-1 and TRBJ1-2; a possible D gene is TRBD1 (6 bases). The V and J ends lost 4 bases and 3 bases respectively, with 10 bases between them. Germline V gives CDR1 SGHRS, CDR2 YFSETQ. The CDR3 is 13 amino acids. This CDR3 is CASSVRTDYGYTF. DNA of the CDR3: TGCGCCAGCAGCGTCCGGACAGACTATGGCTACACCTTC.

The chain joins TRBV5-1 to TRBJ2-5; TRBD2 matches at 13 bases. The germline gives CDR1 SGHRS, CDR2 YFSETQ. The CDR3 is 17 residues long. The V gene end was trimmed by 4 bases and the J gene end by 1 base; junction bases not matched to a gene: 7. In nucleotides, the CDR3 is TGCGCCAGCAGCCAAGGGACTAGCGGGGCAATCCAAGAGACCCAGTACTTC. Translated, it gives CASSQGTSGAIQETQYF.

This clonotype was recorded many times. The chain couples TRBV6-2 or TRBV6-3 to TRBJ2-1, with 15 bases lining up with TRBD2. Germline CDR1 is MNHEY and CDR2 is SVGEGT. The CDR3 length is 23 residues. V shed 4 bases, J shed 2 bases, and the junction held 21 bases outside the gene matches. CDR3 nucleotide sequence: TGTGCCAGCAGTTCCTGGACTAGCGGGAGGGCCGTTGCCTCTTCCCCACCCTACAATGAGCAGTTCTTC. This translates into CASSSWTSGRAVASSPPYNEQFF.

This clonotype showed up many times. This sequence joins TRBV3-1 and TRBJ2-1; maybe TRBD2 (6 bases). The ends were cut back, 3 bases at V and 8 bases at J, with 23 bases in the middle. Germline lookup yields CDR1 LGHDT and CDR2 YNNKEL (reference sequence). The CDR3 runs 17 residues. In DNA form, the CDR3 reads TGTGCCAGCAGCCAGGGCCTCCGACTAGGTGGCGGCTATGAGCAGTTCTTC. This codes for CASSQGLRLGGGYEQFF.

This clonotype was recorded at least ten times. V gene TRBV12-3 or TRBV12-4 combines with J gene TRBJ1-2; no clear D gene. Trimming left V 3 bases short and J 3 bases short, with 8 bases between. The CDR3 has 13 amino acids. The CDR3 bases are TGTGCCAGCAGTTTTCGCGGGGACTATGGCTACACCTTC. Residues: CASSFRGDYGYTF.